Following are 31 T cell receptor beta chains from one sample sequenced in a study of human T cells and chemical hapten exposure. Time point in this sample: patch test 2, 6 weeks after DPC sensitization. Indicated treatment: therapeutic diphenylcyclopropenone sensitization with weekly scalp DPC. TCRdb reprocessed the RACE reads via MiXCR and lists one record per CDR3 protein. This table holds about 350,000 distinct CDR3 sequences, roughly 6.3% found once. The sample in question was whole blood, obtained in connection with sensitization to the hapten diphenylcyclopropenone (DPC). All receptors come from a woman in her late teens or twenties with alopecia areata. Some clones in this sample may be carry-over from other donors' samples.

In its sample, this clonotype was seen a few times. The chain uses TRBV4-2 and TRBJ1-2, with D unclear. Germline V lookup: CDR1 LGHNA, CDR2 YNFKEQ. The V end was cut by 0 bases, the J end by 3 bases, with 14 bases between. This CDR3 has 16 residues. The CDR3 coding sequence is TGTGCCAGCAGCCAAGAAGACCCGCCGCCCTACTATGGCTACACCTTC. This translates into CASSQEDPPPYYGYTF.

CDR3 loop: CASSYWEAGELFF. The CDR3 region has the DNA TGTGCCAGCAGTTACTGGGAGGCCGGGGAGCTGTTTTTT. The J gene is TRBJ2-2, the V gene TRBV27; D is perhaps TRBD2 (6 bases). There are 13 residues in the CDR3. Germline assignment: CDR1 MNHEY and CDR2 SMNVEV (reference sequence). Trimming shortened V by 4 bases and J by 6 bases, and 9 bases separated the two germline ends.

This clonotype was counted only a few times. The V and J genes are TRBV18 and TRBJ1-5; D unresolved. The germline gives CDR1 KGHSH, CDR2 LQKENI. This CDR3 region has 15 residues. The V end was cut by 3 bases, the J end by 7 bases, with 16 bases between. The chain's CDR3 is CASSPPASGRQPQHF. DNA for the CDR3: TGTGCCAGCTCACCGCCCGCCTCAGGAAGGCAGCCCCAGCATTTT.

This clonotype was seen at least ten times. The J gene is TRBJ1-2, the V gene TRBV9, with 11 bases that match TRBD1. The length of the CDR3 is 15 residues. The germline V gene has CDR1 SGDLS and CDR2 YYNGEE. With 0 bases clipped from V and 7 bases from J, the junction kept 5 bases outside the gene matches. This CDR3 reads CASSVEGQGARGYTF. The CDR3 DNA reads as TGTGCCAGCAGCGTAGAAGGACAGGGGGCGCGTGGCTACACCTTC.

This clonotype was detected many times. The gene calls are TRBV6-5 and TRBJ1-3, with unresolved D. The germline V and J ends were trimmed by 0 bases and 4 bases, with 7 bases remaining between them. The CDR3 is 14 residues long. Germline assignment: CDR1 MNHEY and CDR2 SVGAGI. CDR3 protein: CASSYSFRGNTIYF. CDR3 nucleotides: TGTGCCAGCAGTTACTCGTTCCGGGGAAACACCATATATTTT.

At least ten counts were recorded for this clonotype. For the CDR3, the DNA is TGTGCCAGCAGTTTAACCCGGGCATCTTATGGCTACACCTTC. Translated: CASSLTRASYGYTF. The chain is built from TRBV12-3 or TRBV12-4 and TRBJ1-2; no definite D call. The V end lost 2 bases, the J end lost 5 bases, and 12 bases lay between the germline ends. The CDR3 is made up of 14 amino acids.

This clonotype was seen a few times. The CDR3 here is CASSHSYRTDESTDTQYF. The DNA of the CDR3 is TGCGCCAGCAGTCATTCTTACCGGACCGACGAAAGCACAGATACGCAGTATTTT. The rearrangement links TRBV23-1 to TRBJ2-3; D uncertain. TRBV23-1 has ORF status, its function being uncertain. The V end was cut by 3 bases, the J end by 0 bases, with 19 bases between. This CDR3 is built from 18 residues.

This clonotype has only a few counts. The chain joins TRBV11-3 to TRBJ2-1; D is possibly TRBD1 (6 bases). The CDR3 sequence is 15 residues long. Trimming removed 5 bases at V and 2 bases at J, with 13 bases between. Per the germline V gene, CDR1 is SGHNT and CDR2 is YENEEA. CDR3 sequence (DNA): TGTGCCAGCAGCGCCGACAGGCTCACCTACAATGAGCAGTTCTTC. Translated, it gives CASSADRLTYNEQFF.

In this sample, this clonotype turned up many times. The CDR3 reads CASSGGGLDTEAFF. CDR3 DNA sequence: TGTGCCAGCAGCGGGGGGGGACTAGACACTGAAGCTTTCTTT. The gene calls are TRBV5-4 and TRBJ1-1, with D perhaps TRBD1 (5 bases). CDR1 is SGHNT, CDR2 YYREEE, per germline (reference sequence). Trimming cost V 4 bases and J 3 bases, with 13 bases left between them. This CDR3 comprises 14 residues.

This clonotype was picked up many times. The V gene is TRBV7-8, the J gene TRBJ1-3; TRBD1 agrees at 7 bases. The CDR3 sequence is 16 residues long. Germline CDR1 is SGHVS and CDR2 is FQNEAQ. The ends lost 5 bases at V and 0 bases at J; junction bases unmatched: 7. DNA for the CDR3: TGTGCCAGCAGCCATACCGGACAGGTCTCTGGAAACACCATATATTTT. Translated: CASSHTGQVSGNTIYF.

This clonotype was recorded at least ten times. The chain is built from TRBV7-2 and TRBJ1-1; unclear D gene. The CDR3 spans 15 residues. Germline CDR1 reads SGHTA; CDR2 reads FQGNSA. The germline V and J ends were trimmed by 0 bases and 1 base, with 9 bases remaining between them. CDR3 sequence (DNA): TGTGCCAGCAGCTTAGCTCGGTCAGGGAACACTGAAGCTTTCTTT. Its protein product is CASSLARSGNTEAFF.

CDR3 DNA: TGCAGCGTTGAGAGCCGGGGCTCTGGGGCCAACGTCCTGACTTTC. Its translation is CSVESRGSGANVLTF. The chain carries TRBV29-1 and TRBJ2-6, with D tentatively TRBD2 (5 bases). Germline assignment: CDR1 SQVTM and CDR2 ANQGSEA. Trimming removed 3 bases at V and 0 bases at J, with 9 bases between. The CDR3 is made up of 15 amino acids.

This clonotype was observed a few times. V usage is TRBV15 and J usage is TRBJ2-3; 9 nucleotides agree with TRBD1. The ends lost 0 bases at V and 6 bases at J; junction bases unmatched: 10. Germline loops: CDR1 LNHNV, CDR2 YYDKDF (reference sequence). This CDR3 is 17 amino acids long. The CDR3 loop is CATSRDPSGTGWDTQYF. The CDR3 DNA reads as TGTGCCACCAGCAGAGATCCCTCCGGGACAGGGTGGGATACGCAGTATTTT.

This clonotype has ten or more counts. The genes are TRBV6-5 and TRBJ2-1, with 9 bases matching TRBD2. CDR1 MNHEY and CDR2 SVGAGI come from the germline V gene. After removal of 2 bases from V and 7 bases from J, the junction contained 9 bases not matched to a gene. The CDR3 covers 16 residues. The CDR3: CASSYPAGGGGNEQFF. The CDR3 bases are TGTGCCAGCAGTTACCCGGCGGGAGGGGGCGGGAATGAGCAGTTCTTC.

The rearrangement joins TRBV7-6 to TRBJ2-7; tentatively, D is TRBD1 (5 bases). The germline CDR1 and CDR2 sequences are SGHVS and FNYEAQ. The CDR3 length is 17 residues. V lost 3 bases and J 3 bases, leaving 21 bases between the germline ends. The CDR3 spells CASSLAGQASRSYEQYF. CDR3 in DNA: TGTGCCAGCAGCTTGGCAGGGCAAGCTTCGAGGAGCTACGAGCAGTACTTC. Complete variable domain (other parts from reference TRBV7-6 and TRBJ2-7): GAGVSQSPRYKVTKRGQDVALRCDPISGHVSLYWYRQALGQGPEFLTYFNYEAQQDKSGLPNDRFSAERPEGSISTLTIQRTEQRDSAMYRCASSLAGQASRSYEQYFGPGTRLTVT.

Only a few counts were recorded for this clonotype. The J gene is TRBJ1-1, the V gene TRBV25-1; D is uncertain. The CDR3 has 13 amino acids. Trimming shortened V by 3 bases and J by 5 bases, and 10 bases separated the two germline ends. Germline V gives CDR1 MGHDK, CDR2 SYGVNS. The DNA of the CDR3 is TGTGCCAGCAGTGACGTTATGGGGACTGAAGCTTTCTTT. It translates to CASSDVMGTEAFF.

The chain combines TRBV20-1 with TRBJ1-6; no reliable D call. Deletions cut 3 bases from V and 3 bases from J, with 9 bases between. CDR3 length: 14 residues. Germline V lookup: CDR1 DFQATT, CDR2 SNEGSKA (reference sequence). DNA for the CDR3: TGCAGTGCTAGTGTCCGGGTCTATAATTCACCCCTCCACTTT. It is translated as CSASVRVYNSPLHF.

This chain uses TRBV11-1 with TRBJ1-1; D unresolved. The V and J ends lost 5 bases and 1 base respectively, with 11 bases between them. CDR1 is SGHAT and CDR2 is FQDESV in the germline V gene (reference sequence). This CDR3 comprises 14 residues. Here the CDR3 DNA reads TGTGCCAGCAGCCCACCAATTGAGAACACTGAAGCTTTCTTT. Protein: CASSPPIENTEAFF.

This clonotype was seen many times. The chain uses TRBV27 and TRBJ1-1, with D possibly TRBD1 on 6 matching bases. In germline, CDR1 is MNHEY, CDR2 SMNVEV (reference sequence). The V gene lost 6 bases and the J gene lost 4 bases, with 15 bases spanning the gap. The CDR3 runs 14 residues. The CDR3 sequence is CASRQGATGTEAFF. The CDR3 coding sequence is TGTGCCAGCAGACAAGGAGCGACAGGCACTGAAGCTTTCTTT.

Concerning this clonotype itself: A read error may be the cause here, since a much bigger clone is one base away. CDR3 sequence (DNA): TGTGCCAGCAGAAGGGGGCTGCCGAACACTGAAGCTTTCTTT. Its protein is CASRRGLPNTEAFF. The V call is TRBV6-1, the J call TRBJ1-1; 7 positions agree with TRBD1. The CDR3 length is 14 residues. Germline V CDR1 and CDR2: MNHNS, SASEGT. The trim removed 6 bases at V and 1 base at J, leaving 5 bases unmatched.

The chain uses TRBV11-2 and TRBJ1-1; D might be TRBD1 (6 bases). The CDR3 consists of 16 residues. The germline V and J ends were trimmed by 0 bases and 3 bases, with 14 bases remaining between them. CDR1 and CDR2 (germline): SGHAT, FQNNGV. CDR3 residues: CASSLDFGGEDTEAFF. The CDR3 region has the DNA TGTGCCAGCAGCTTAGATTTCGGGGGCGAGGACACTGAAGCTTTCTTT.

In its sample, this clonotype was seen a few times. The chain uses TRBV18 and TRBJ1-2; 7 bases map to TRBD1. V lost 6 bases to trimming and J lost 7 bases; unmatched junction nucleotides: 14. This CDR3 spans 15 amino acids. Germline V gene lookup returns CDR1 KGHSH and CDR2 LQKENI. The CDR3 loop is CASSQGGGRARGYTF. CDR3 nucleotides: TGTGCCAGCTCTCAGGGAGGGGGCCGCGCTCGTGGCTACACCTTC.

V gene TRBV2 combines with J gene TRBJ2-7, with 11 bases fitting TRBD2. The CDR3 is 17 amino acids. The V and J ends lost 2 bases and 1 base, in that order; junction bases with no gene match: 7. Germline V gene sequence: CDR1 SNHLY, CDR2 FYNNEI. The CDR3 bases are TGTGCCAGCAGTGAACGAGGTGCTAGCGGGGGGTCCTACGAGCAGTACTTC. It encodes CASSERGASGGSYEQYF.

The chain links TRBV6-1 to TRBJ1-1, with TRBD1 as a possible D gene (6 bases). This CDR3 region has 19 residues. The germline V and J ends were trimmed by 0 bases and 0 bases, with 20 bases remaining between them. CDR1 is MNHNS, CDR2 SASEGT, per germline. CDR3 protein: CASSEARRGGVGMNTEAFF. The CDR3 region has the DNA TGTGCCAGCAGTGAAGCAAGAAGAGGGGGTGTTGGTATGAACACTGAAGCTTTCTTT.

This clonotype was recorded at least ten times. The chain joins TRBV12-3 or TRBV12-4 to TRBJ1-4, with D hard to call. CDR3 size: 15 residues. V lost 5 bases and J 3 bases, leaving 13 bases between the germline ends. The CDR3 DNA follows: TGTGCCAGCAGTGCCGGACGGGGATCTAATGAAAAACTGTTTTTT. It specifies CASSAGRGSNEKLFF.

The sample holds many counts of this clonotype. This sequence joins TRBV29-1 and TRBJ2-7; D call uncertain. Germline-derived CDR1 and CDR2 are SQVTM and ANQGSEA. This CDR3 is 13 amino acids long. The ends were cut back, 6 bases at V and 1 base at J, with 13 bases in the middle. The CDR3 here is CSVGYGESYEQYF. The DNA for the CDR3 is TGCAGCGTGGGCTACGGCGAATCCTACGAGCAGTACTTC.

The chain employs TRBV7-3 and TRBJ2-1, with 7 bases matching TRBD1. Trimming at V came to 4 bases and at J to 15 bases, leaving 6 bases not matched to a gene. There are 11 residues in the CDR3. The germline V gene encodes CDR1 SGHTA and CDR2 FQGTGA. Written as DNA, the CDR3 is TGTGCCAGCAGCTCGGGGACAGAGATGTTCTTC. The encoded protein is CASSSGTEMFF.

This clonotype was counted many times. The V gene is TRBV7-3, the J gene TRBJ1-1, with D possibly being TRBD1 (5 bases). The CDR3 is 15 residues long. Trimming stripped 4 bases from V and 3 bases from J, with 15 bases between. Germline CDR1 and CDR2: SGHTA and FQGTGA. This CDR3 is CASSSEGVGDTEAFF. The CDR3, as DNA: TGTGCCAGCAGCTCCGAAGGGGTCGGGGACACTGAAGCTTTCTTT.

The chain couples TRBV12-3 or TRBV12-4 to TRBJ2-6, with D hard to call. The CDR3 consists of 15 residues. Trimming left V 3 bases short and J 4 bases short, with 10 bases between. CDR3 sequence reads: CASSFEASGANVLTF. In nucleotides, the CDR3 is TGTGCCAGCAGTTTTGAGGCTTCCGGGGCCAACGTCCTGACTTTC.

This clonotype has a count of ten or more. The chain is built from TRBV6-1 and TRBJ1-5, with TRBD1 as a possible D gene (5 bases). Trimming stripped 11 bases from V and 3 bases from J, with 14 bases between. This CDR3 has 13 residues. Germline CDR1 and CDR2: MNHNS and SASEGT. For the CDR3, the DNA is TGTGCCCTCCAAGACAGATTCAATCAGCCCCAGCATTTT. As protein: CALQDRFNQPQHF.

This clonotype was seen at least ten times. The chain has TRBV5-5 and TRBJ2-1; D gene uncertain. The CDR3 has 14 amino acids. Trimming cost V 0 bases and J 1 base, with 5 bases left between them. CDR1 SGHKS and CDR2 YYEKEE come from the germline V gene (reference sequence). In nucleotides, the CDR3 is TGTGCCAGCAGCTTGGAAGATTCCTACAATGAGCAGTTCTTC. It encodes CASSLEDSYNEQFF. The full variable domain, with the rest looked up from reference TRBV5-5 and TRBJ2-1, is DAGVTQSPTHLIKTRGQQVTLRCSPISGHKSVSWYQQVLGQGPQFIFQYYEKEERGRGNFPDRFSARQFPNYSSELNVNALLLGDSALYLCASSLEDSYNEQFFGPGTRLTVL.